This passage covers 8 T cell receptor beta chains from one sample sequenced in a study of T-cell memory formation after mild COVID-19. TCRdb processed the 5' RACE reads anew with MiXCR; each CDR3 protein has one entry. The sample shows about 270,000 distinct CDR3 sequences, around 15% of them seen only once. The sample comprised PBMCs or a T cell subset sorted from them (not recorded which). These TCRs come from a man aged 18 to 35 who had mild COVID-19 (a few samples of this study predate the infection). Cell type and time point are not known.

This clonotype has just a few counts. The V call is TRBV7-8, the J call TRBJ2-1; D gene unclear. V dropped 3 bases and J dropped 4 bases, with 13 bases sitting between them. Germline CDR1 and CDR2: SGHVS and FQNEAQ. The CDR3 has 15 amino acids. The CDR3 nucleotides are TGTGCCAGCAGCTTTAAGGCTACCCCTTACAATGAGCAGTTCTTC. Translation: CASSFKATPYNEQFF.

Many counts were recorded for this clonotype. The rearrangement joins TRBV12-3 or TRBV12-4 to TRBJ2-5; tentatively, D is TRBD1 (6 bases). V was cut by 10 bases and J by 2 bases, with 17 bases left in between. The CDR3 extends over 14 amino acids. For the CDR3, the DNA is TGTGCCACGTCCTCCGCCGACAGGCAAGAGACCCAGTACTTC. Its protein product is CATSSADRQETQYF.

This clonotype came up a few times. The CDR3 is CASSEMFRQGKVYTF. CDR3 in DNA: TGTGCCAGCAGTGAAATGTTTCGACAGGGAAAGGTCTACACCTTC. The rearrangement links TRBV25-1 to TRBJ1-2; 7 bases are shared with TRBD1. CDR3 length: 15 amino acids. Germline V gene sequence: CDR1 MGHDK, CDR2 SYGVNS. The trim removed 2 bases at V and 10 bases at J, leaving 13 bases unmatched.

Concerning this clonotype itself: The junction does not match germline at one end; this may be a read error. The chain has TRBV6-1 and TRBJ1-1, with D perhaps TRBD1 (6 bases). Germline V gene data show CDR1 as MNHNS and CDR2 as SASEGT. CDR3 size: 15 residues. The DNA for the CDR3 is TGTGCCGTACGAGACAGGTATTTAGCGAACGCTGAAGCTTTCTTT. It encodes CAVRDRYLANAEAFF.

This chain links TRBV5-1 with TRBJ2-3, with D unresolved. V was pared by 6 bases and J by 5 bases, with 16 bases between. The length of the CDR3 is 14 residues. Germline V lookup: CDR1 SGHRS, CDR2 YFSETQ. This chain's CDR3 is CASNDPGSQDTQYF. CDR3 coding DNA: TGCGCCAGCAACGACCCGGGCAGCCAAGATACGCAGTATTTT.

This clonotype was detected only a few times. This chain connects TRBV20-1 to TRBJ2-5; D call uncertain. V was pared by 6 bases and J by 7 bases, with 18 bases between. The CDR3 spans 13 residues. CDR1 DFQATT and CDR2 SNEGSKA come from the germline V gene (reference sequence). The CDR3 coding sequence is TGCAGTGCGAGTGGGTCGCTCGGGCGGACCCAGTACTTC. This codes for CSASGSLGRTQYF.

This clonotype occurred a few times. The gene calls are TRBV20-1 and TRBJ1-6; 7 bases line up with TRBD1. Per the germline V gene, CDR1 is DFQATT and CDR2 is SNEGSKA (reference sequence). CDR3 length equals 14 residues. The junction had 7 bases not matched to a gene; V was cut back by 4 bases and J by 7 bases. CDR3 coding DNA: TGCAGTGCTATTGCCGGGACAGAGAATTCACCCCTCCACTTT. Translation gives CSAIAGTENSPLHF.

The chain is built from TRBV3-1 and TRBJ2-3; D not certain. Germline-derived CDR1 and CDR2 are LGHDT and YNNKEL (reference sequence). The CDR3 loop spans 15 amino acids. Trimming removed 0 bases from V and 4 bases from J, with 11 bases in between. CDR3 in DNA: TGTGCCAGCAGCCAAGAAGTCGAGCCCTCAGATACGCAGTATTTT. It encodes CASSQEVEPSDTQYF.